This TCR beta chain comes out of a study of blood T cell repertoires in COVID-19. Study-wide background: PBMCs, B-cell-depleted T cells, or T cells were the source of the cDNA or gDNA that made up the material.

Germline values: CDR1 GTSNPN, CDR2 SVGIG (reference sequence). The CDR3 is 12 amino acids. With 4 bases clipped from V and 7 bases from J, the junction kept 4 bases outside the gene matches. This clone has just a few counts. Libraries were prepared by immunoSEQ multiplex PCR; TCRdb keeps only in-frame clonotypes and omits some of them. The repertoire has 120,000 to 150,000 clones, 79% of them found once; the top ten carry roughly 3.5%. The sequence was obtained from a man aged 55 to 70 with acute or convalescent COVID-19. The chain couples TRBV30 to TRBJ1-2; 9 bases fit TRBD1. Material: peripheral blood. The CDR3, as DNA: TGTGCCTGGACGCAGGGACAGGGTGGCTACACCTTC. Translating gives CAWTQGQGGYTF. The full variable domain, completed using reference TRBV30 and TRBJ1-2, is SQTIHQWPATLVQPVGSPLSLECTVEGTSNPNLYWYRQAAGRGLQLLFYSVGIGQISSEVPQNLSASRPQDRQFILSSKKLLLSDSGFYLCAWTQGQGGYTFGSGTRLTVV.